One TCR beta chain is described in this entry. Profiling relied on immunoSEQ multiplex PCR, and the TCRdb table lists in-frame clones only, not all of them. The data show 160,000 or so clones, 70% to 85% seen once. This entry comes from a study of cytotoxic CD8 clonotypes in ibrutinib-treated CLL. Looked up from germline, CDR1 is SGDLS and CDR2 is YYNGEE. The V gene end was trimmed by 3 bases and the J gene end by 0 bases; junction bases not matched to a gene: 4. The CDR3 totals 17 residues. This receptor was taken from a human donor with chronic lymphocytic leukemia. V and J are TRBV9 and TRBJ2-1, with 12 bases that match TRBD2. Here the sequenced sample was PBMCs, taken after 24 months of ibrutinib treatment. DNA of the CDR3: TGTGCCAGCAGCGAATCGACTAGCGGGAGCTCCTACAATGAGCAGTTCTTC. This codes for CASSESTSGSSYNEQFF.